Following are 19 T cell receptor beta chains from one sample sequenced in a study of T cells in Graves' hyperthyroidism and ophthalmopathy. The source material, RNA transcripts, was used to amplify TCR beta CDR3 regions. First-round RT-PCR with HTBI primers amplified the TCR CDR3 region. TCRdb re-called the multiplex PCR reads through MiXCR, storing one row per CDR3 protein. This sample has roughly 640,000 distinct CDR3 sequences, with roughly 16% found just once. What was sequenced was blood. The receptor set was obtained from a woman between 40 and 50 years old with Graves' ophthalmopathy.

This clonotype was seen ten or more times. V gene TRBV7-8 combines with J gene TRBJ2-1; 11 bases match TRBD2. CDR1 and CDR2 from the germline V gene are SGHVS and FQNEAQ. Trimming at V came to 3 bases and at J to 2 bases, leaving 0 bases not matched to a gene. CDR3 length equals 15 residues. CDR3 nucleotide sequence: TGTGCCAGCAGCTTTAGCGGGAGGGCCTACAATGAGCAGTTCTTC. Its translation: CASSFSGRAYNEQFF.

This clonotype was counted between two and nine times. The CDR3, as DNA: TGTGCCAGTAGTACACGGAGGGACGGGGCAAAATTCAAGCAAGAGACCCAGTACTTC. It codes for CASSTRRDGAKFKQETQYF. The chain combines TRBV19 with TRBJ2-5; tentative D call: TRBD2 (6 bases). V was cut by 4 bases and J by 2 bases, with 26 bases left in between. This CDR3 has 19 amino acids. Germline V gene lookup returns CDR1 LNHDA and CDR2 SQIVND (reference sequence).

This clonotype was observed at least ten times. The chain joins TRBV27 to TRBJ2-1; D gene unclear. The CDR3 consists of 16 residues. Trimming stripped 1 base from V and 0 bases from J, with 10 bases between. CDR1 and CDR2 (germline): MNHEY, SMNVEV (reference sequence). The CDR3 DNA is TGTGCCAGCAGTTTATTAATCGGTAGCTCCTACAATGAGCAGTTCTTC. It is translated as CASSLLIGSSYNEQFF.

This clonotype was picked up many times. The rearrangement joins TRBV7-3 to TRBJ2-7; 7 bases agree with TRBD1. The germline CDR1 and CDR2 sequences are SGHTA and FQGTGA. The CDR3 is 13 amino acids. The V segment lost 8 bases and the J segment 5 bases; nucleotides outside the gene matches: 9. This CDR3 reads CASSPTGSHEQYF. The CDR3 DNA follows: TGTGCCAGCTCACCGACAGGGTCCCACGAGCAGTACTTC.

This clonotype occurred many times. The J gene is TRBJ1-1, the V gene TRBV20-1; 7 nucleotides align to TRBD1. V lost 3 bases to trimming and J lost 4 bases; unmatched junction nucleotides: 11. The CDR3 contains 15 residues. Per the germline V gene, CDR1 is DFQATT and CDR2 is SNEGSKA (reference sequence). CDR3 protein: CSASDRAARGTEAFF. CDR3 nucleotide sequence: TGCAGTGCTAGCGACAGGGCCGCGAGAGGCACTGAAGCTTTCTTT.

About this clonotype itself: At one of its ends the junction is not consistent with the germline gene, which may arise from a read error. This chain links TRBV2 with TRBJ2-2; TRBD2 might be the D (6 bases). The V gene's germline CDR1 is SNHLY and CDR2 FYNNEI. CDR3 length: 13 amino acids. CDR3 in DNA: TGCGCCAGCAGTCCCCAGGACACCGGGGGGCTGTTTTTT. Protein sequence: CASSPQDTGGLFF.

This clonotype was seen repeatedly, ten times or more. This sequence joins TRBV10-3 and TRBJ1-1; no definite D call. Germline loops: CDR1 ENHRY, CDR2 SYGVKD. V lost 5 bases to trimming and J lost 1 base, with 8 bases between them. CDR3 length equals 13 residues. Here the CDR3 reads CAISLGPNTEAFF. Written as DNA, the CDR3 is TGTGCCATCAGTCTAGGGCCGAACACTGAAGCTTTCTTT.

This clonotype was recorded at least ten times. The chain couples TRBV2 to TRBJ2-5; D might be TRBD1 or TRBD2, each matching 5 bases. The CDR3 is 14 residues long. Trimming removed 9 bases at V and 2 bases at J, with 16 bases between. Germline V CDR1 and CDR2: SNHLY, FYNNEI. DNA of the CDR3: TGTGCCAGTCACTCGGGACGCATGCAAGAGACCCAGTACTTC. This translates into CASHSGRMQETQYF.

The rearrangement joins TRBV2 to TRBJ1-5; maybe TRBD1 (6 bases). Germline CDR1 and CDR2: SNHLY and FYNNEI. The CDR3 is 14 amino acids. Trimming cost V 8 bases and J 6 bases, with 17 bases left between them. The chain's CDR3 is CASADSGVPQPQHF. CDR3 nucleotides: TGTGCCAGCGCGGACAGTGGGGTCCCTCAGCCCCAGCATTTT.

In its sample, this clonotype was seen many times. The CDR3 sequence is CASSQNQGAWFEQYF. CDR3 sequence (DNA): TGTGCCAGCAGCCAAAATCAGGGGGCTTGGTTTGAGCAGTACTTC. The V gene is TRBV3-1, the J gene TRBJ2-7, with 8 bases lining up with TRBD1. Germline V gene lookup returns CDR1 LGHDT and CDR2 YNNKEL (reference sequence). CDR3 size: 15 residues. Germline trimming cut 2 bases from V and 7 bases from J; bases unmatched to any gene: 10.

Concerning this clonotype: Since a much larger clone is just one base distant, this may be a read error. The CDR3 is CAGGQGLTTDTQYF. The CDR3 bases are TGTGCCGGCGGGCAGGGGCTAACCACAGATACGCAGTATTTT. J is TRBJ2-3 and V is TRBV28; possibly TRBD1 for D (6 bases). The germline gives CDR1 MDHEN, CDR2 SYDVKM. The CDR3 runs 14 residues. Trimming stripped 11 bases from V and 2 bases from J, with 17 bases between.

The genes are TRBV18 and TRBJ2-5, with D hard to call. The CDR3 loop spans 13 amino acids. Trimming removed 5 bases from V and 3 bases from J, with 10 bases in between. Germline lookup yields CDR1 KGHSH and CDR2 LQKENI. The DNA of the CDR3 is TGTGCCAGCTCAATCGGGTCCGAAGAGACCCAGTACTTC. Protein sequence: CASSIGSEETQYF.

The V gene is TRBV9, the J gene TRBJ1-6; 7 nucleotides align to TRBD1. V lost 3 bases and J lost 5; bases outside the gene matches: 2. Germline values: CDR1 SGDLS, CDR2 YYNGEE. The CDR3 is 14 residues long. The CDR3 coding sequence is TGTGCCAGCAGCGAGGGGGCTAATAATTCACCCCTCCACTTT. As protein: CASSEGANNSPLHF.

This clonotype has at least ten counts. The chain has TRBV2 and TRBJ2-2, with TRBD1 matching over 9 bases. The CDR3 consists of 17 residues. J gave up 2 bases and V 7 bases, and 11 bases lay outside the gene matches. Germline V gives CDR1 SNHLY, CDR2 FYNNEI. The DNA of the CDR3 is TGTGCCAGCACCGGAACAGGGGGCGGATTCAACACCGGGGAGCTGTTTTTT. Protein sequence: CASTGTGGGFNTGELFF.

The genes are TRBV4-1 and TRBJ2-7; D may be TRBD1 (5 bases). The V end was cut by 4 bases, the J end by 6 bases, with 25 bases between. This CDR3 spans 17 amino acids. Germline CDR1 is MGHRA and CDR2 is YSYEKL. The CDR3 sequence: CASSLLPLGRGSFEQYF. CDR3 sequence (DNA): TGCGCCAGCAGCCTACTCCCCTTGGGAAGGGGAAGTTTCGAGCAGTACTTC.

This clonotype came up a few times. The chain uses TRBV6-2 or TRBV6-3 and TRBJ1-2; D gene unclear. This CDR3 contains 14 residues. The germline V gene encodes CDR1 MNHEY and CDR2 SVGEGT. With 2 bases removed from V and 4 bases from J, the gap between germline ends came to 11 bases. The CDR3 sequence is CASSYLPEIYGYTF. The CDR3 DNA reads as TGTGCCAGCAGTTACCTTCCAGAGATCTATGGCTACACCTTC.

Ten or more counts support this clonotype. The chain has TRBV2 and TRBJ2-1, with D perhaps matching TRBD1 (5 bases). Per germline, CDR1 SNHLY and CDR2 FYNNEI. V lost 6 bases to trimming and J lost 4 bases, with 10 bases between them. This CDR3 spans 13 amino acids. The DNA of the CDR3 is TGTGCCAGCAGGCCAGACAGTTACAATGAGCAGTTCTTC. It encodes CASRPDSYNEQFF.

This chain connects TRBV6-2 or TRBV6-3 to TRBJ2-1; 15 nucleotides match TRBD2. This CDR3 is built from 17 residues. The germline V gene has CDR1 MNHEY and CDR2 SVGEGT. V trimming: 5 bases; J trimming: 7 bases; junction bases outside the gene matches: 9. CDR3 coding DNA: TGTGCCAGCAGTCGGACTAGCGGGAGGGCATTGGAAAATGAGCAGTTCTTC. Its protein is CASSRTSGRALENEQFF.

This clonotype was counted between two and nine times. J is TRBJ2-1 and V is TRBV6-5, with D perhaps TRBD1 (5 bases). The CDR3 runs to 13 residues. Looked up from germline, CDR1 is MNHEY and CDR2 is SVGAGI. V was pared by 0 bases and J by 9 bases, with 9 bases between. This chain's CDR3 is CASSYSGQGEQFF. The DNA of the CDR3 is TGTGCCAGCAGTTACTCGGGCCAGGGTGAGCAGTTCTTC.